This T cell receptor (beta chain) was recovered during a study of T cell repertoires in cytomegalovirus infection. This clonotype was counted only a few times. Antigen unknown. Trimming removed 2 bases from V and 2 bases from J, with 12 bases in between. This CDR3 is built from 15 residues. Germline lookup yields CDR1 SGHVS and CDR2 FQNEAQ. TCRdb processed the reads anew with MiXCR; each CDR3 protein has one entry. The table lists 200,000 to 250,000 distinct CDR3 sequences, around 40% of them singletons, with 55% to 60% in the top ten. This material consisted of CD8+ T cells from cultured PBMCs, taken from culture after CMV antigen stimulation. This TCR was sampled from a human donor in good health (CMV status not recorded). Some clones in this sample may be carry-over from other donors' samples. The chain combines TRBV7-8 with TRBJ1-2; a possible D gene is TRBD1 (6 bases). The CDR3 sequence: CASSLQAGENYGYTF. The CDR3 bases are TGTGCCAGCAGCTTACAGGCAGGGGAAAACTATGGCTACACCTTC.